This T cell receptor beta chain was sequenced during a study of cytomegalovirus exposure and HLA in healthy donors. On the study more broadly: The roughly 120 million unique TCR beta sequences, from some 170 million T cells, were found by an earlier analysis. Falling in the Caucasian-associated ancestry cluster were about 82% of 350 to 400 genotyped donors. Whole-study findings and limits: Several of the most significant clusters were apparently associated with common viral pathogens in a later analysis. Later findings reportedly placed an Asian-associated ancestry cluster below the approximately 670-donor mean for N-insertions.

PCR used 60 Vbeta primers and 13 Jbeta primers. The protocol was immunoSEQ multiplex PCR, while the TCRdb copy is restricted to in-frame clones and leaves out a portion. The table has about 200,000 clones, 79% seen once. V dropped 0 bases and J dropped 3 bases, with 6 bases sitting between them. CDR1 SGHRS and CDR2 YFSETQ come from the germline V gene. The CDR3 is 13 amino acids. A word on this clone: Antigen unknown.

This TCR came from a girl aged 5-17 years in good health and CMV-seropositive. Sequenced material: PBMCs. The rearrangement joins TRBV5-1 to TRBJ1-1; tentative D call: TRBD1 (5 bases). The CDR3 sequence is CASSLGQYTEAFF. CDR3 nucleotide sequence: TGCGCCAGCAGCTTGGGACAGTACACTGAAGCTTTCTTT.